This entry concerns a single TCR beta chain. Antigen: not known. This record belongs to a study of cytomegalovirus exposure and HLA in healthy donors. In the study overall: A subsequent analysis stated that the approximately 120 validation repertoires were run on the same platform as the roughly 670 first-cohort repertoires.

Study-wide points: The dataset shows that most TCR sequences were rare, while some public TCRs occurred in many donors. Altogether, 164 TCR beta chains were recorded as cytomegalovirus-associated. Reportedly, diagnosis of cytomegalovirus status by the classifier showed high specificity and sensitivity.

Only in-frame clones appear in the TCRdb table, and some are missing; sequencing was by immunoSEQ multiplex PCR. The profile shows 200,000 or so clones, roughly 84% of them singletons. The V segment lost 1 base and the J segment 6 bases; nucleotides outside the gene matches: 7. CDR1 is SGHRS, CDR2 YFSETQ, per germline. The CDR3 totals 17 residues. The gene calls are TRBV5-1 and TRBJ2-2; 12 bases are a match to TRBD2. Sequencing input: PBMCs. The sequence came from a woman under 40 in good health and CMV-seropositive. In DNA form, the CDR3 reads TGCGCCAGCAGCTTGTATCTAGCGGGAGGGGCAGCCGGGGAGCTGTTTTTT. Translated: CASSLYLAGGAAGELFF.